These 9 T cell receptor beta chains share one sample of origin, sequenced in a study of cytomegalovirus exposure and HLA in healthy donors. In the PCR, 60 Vbeta and 13 Jbeta primers were used. Repertoires were generated with immunoSEQ multiplex PCR, while TCRdb's copy carries only in-frame clones and drops some. Here the sample spans just over 150,000 clones, less than 85% being singletons. Sequenced sample: PBMCs. These TCRs come from a woman between 45 and 65 years old in good health and CMV-seropositive.

The rearrangement joins TRBV4-3 to TRBJ2-7; 10 bases are a match to TRBD1. Germline assignment: CDR1 LGHNA and CDR2 YSLEER. The CDR3 sequence is 16 residues long. V lost 2 bases, J lost 5 bases, and 9 bases stayed unmatched. The CDR3 spells CASSQWAGQGEDEQYF. The DNA for the CDR3 is TGCGCCAGCAGCCAATGGGCTGGACAGGGGGAGGACGAGCAGTACTTC.

This clone was observed a single time. The chain has TRBV5-1 and TRBJ2-6, with D possibly matching TRBD2 (6 bases). Trimming took off 5 bases at V and 0 bases at J, with 15 bases between the two ends. The germline gives CDR1 SGHRS, CDR2 YFSETQ. CDR3 length equals 17 residues. CDR3 loop: CASRLGLFSSGANVLTF. CDR3 bases: TGCGCCAGCAGGCTGGGACTTTTTAGCTCTGGGGCCAACGTCCTGACTTTC.

The V gene is TRBV7-2, the J gene TRBJ2-2; 7 nucleotides line up with TRBD1. J was trimmed by 5 bases and V by 2 bases; bases with no gene match: 5. The germline gives CDR1 SGHTA, CDR2 FQGNSA. The CDR3 contains 15 residues. The CDR3 spells CASSLPAGGTGELFF. The CDR3, as DNA: TGTGCCAGCAGCTTACCGGCAGGGGGAACCGGGGAGCTGTTTTTT.

V is TRBV30 and J is TRBJ1-1; D uncertain. Looked up from germline, CDR1 is GTSNPN and CDR2 is SVGIG (reference sequence). The germline V and J ends were trimmed by 3 bases and 4 bases, with 12 bases remaining between them. This CDR3 is 13 amino acids long. CDR3 amino acids: CAWSGTYSTEAFF. CDR3 in DNA: TGTGCCTGGAGCGGAACGTACAGCACTGAAGCTTTCTTT.

The chain's CDR3 is CASSLGQVNTDTQYF. CDR3 in DNA: TGCGCCAGCAGCCTGGGACAGGTCAACACAGATACGCAGTATTTT. V and J are TRBV4-1 and TRBJ2-3; 8 positions match TRBD1. CDR1 MGHRA and CDR2 YSYEKL come from the germline V gene. J gave up 2 bases and V 4 bases, and 5 bases lay outside the gene matches. The CDR3 sequence is 15 residues long.

This chain uses TRBV25-1 with TRBJ2-7; D is possibly TRBD1 (6 bases). Trimming removed 4 bases from V and 3 bases from J, with 10 bases in between. This CDR3 contains 13 residues. The germline gives CDR1 MGHDK, CDR2 SYGVNS. CDR3 sequence reads: CASSAHRDYEQYF. CDR3 in DNA: TGTGCCAGCAGTGCTCACAGGGACTACGAGCAGTACTTC.

Concerning this clone: The sample contains more than one DNA sequence encoding this CDR3. The genes are TRBV6-6 and TRBJ1-5, with TRBD1 identical over 7 bases. Germline lookup yields CDR1 MNHNY and CDR2 SVGAGI (reference sequence). The CDR3 is 14 residues long. Trimming took 3 bases from V and 3 from J; bases not matched to a gene: 2. Written as DNA, the CDR3 is TGTGCCAGCAGTTATGGGACAGTCAATCAGCCCCAGCATTTT. Translating gives CASSYGTVNQPQHF.

The rearrangement joins TRBV6-1 to TRBJ1-1, with D uncertain. Germline CDR1 MNHNS, CDR2 SASEGT. V shed 9 bases and J shed 10 bases, with 12 bases lying between them. This CDR3 is 10 amino acids long. CDR3 amino acids: CASEALRAFF. CDR3 nucleotide sequence: TGTGCCAGTGAGGCACTCCGAGCTTTCTTT.

This clone was counted between two and nine times. The chain combines TRBV4-3 with TRBJ1-4; D possibly corresponds to TRBD1 (5 bases). The CDR3 runs 15 residues. Trimming left V 0 bases short and J 7 bases short, with 12 bases between. Per germline, CDR1 LGHNA and CDR2 YSLEER. The CDR3 loop is CASSQDSWGVEKLFF. The CDR3 DNA follows: TGCGCCAGCAGCCAAGACTCCTGGGGGGTTGAAAAACTGTTTTTT.